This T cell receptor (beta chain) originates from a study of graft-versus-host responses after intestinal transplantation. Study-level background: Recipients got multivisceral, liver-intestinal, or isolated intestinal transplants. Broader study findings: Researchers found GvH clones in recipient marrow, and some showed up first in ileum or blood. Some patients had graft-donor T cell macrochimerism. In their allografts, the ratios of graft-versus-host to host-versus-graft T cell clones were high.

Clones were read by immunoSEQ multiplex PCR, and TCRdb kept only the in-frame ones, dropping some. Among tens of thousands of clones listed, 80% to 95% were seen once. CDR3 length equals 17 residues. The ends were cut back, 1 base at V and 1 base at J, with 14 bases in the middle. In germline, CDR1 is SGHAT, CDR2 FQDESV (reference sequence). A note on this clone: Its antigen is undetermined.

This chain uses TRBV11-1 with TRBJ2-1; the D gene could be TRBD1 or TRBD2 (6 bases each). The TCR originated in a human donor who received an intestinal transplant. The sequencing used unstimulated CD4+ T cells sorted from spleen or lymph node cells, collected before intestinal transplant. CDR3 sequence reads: CASSLGRGLESYNEQFF. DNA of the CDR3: TGTGCCAGCAGCTTAGGACGGGGGCTAGAGTCCTACAATGAGCAGTTCTTC.